The 3 T cell receptor beta chains reported below all come from one sample, sequenced in a study of shared clonotypes between healthy human individuals (dated by TCRdb to 2020 to 2021). Library construction relied on the immunoSEQ multiplex PCR assay. TCRdb limited this immuneACCESS table to in-frame rearrangements with V and J called. A share of clones is missing; checked studies link under half to unresolved V genes, and the rest is unexplained. The sample table holds about 2.4 million clones, of which 93% were seen once. The ten top clones hold 0.36% of the sample. Sample: naive CD4+ T cells from PBMCs. According to the study, the label for this sample's cell subset or site signals: CD45RA+ positively selected. The receptors originated from a man aged 18-30 years in good health. Some clones in this sample may be carry-over from other donors' samples.

The rearrangement links TRBV7-9 to TRBJ2-5; weak D call: TRBD1 (6 bases). Germline values: CDR1 SEHNR, CDR2 FQNEAQ (reference sequence). This CDR3 contains 13 residues. Trimming took off 5 bases at V and 5 bases at J, with 12 bases between the two ends. In DNA, the CDR3 is TGTGCCAGCAGCCACAGGCAGGGGGAGACCCAGTACTTC. Translation: CASSHRQGETQYF.

The chain links TRBV7-8 to TRBJ1-4; D unclear. The germline V and J ends were trimmed by 5 bases and 4 bases, with 11 bases remaining between them. Germline V gene data show CDR1 as SGHVS and CDR2 as FQNEAQ. The CDR3 spans 14 residues. The CDR3 sequence: CASSLRGFNEKLFF. Written as DNA, the CDR3 is TGTGCCAGCAGCCTACGGGGTTTTAATGAAAAACTGTTTTTT. The full variable domain, with the rest looked up from reference TRBV7-8 and TRBJ1-4, is GAGVSQSPRYKVAKRGQDVALRCDPISGHVSLFWYQQALGQGPEFLTYFQNEAQLDKSGLPSDRFFAERPEGSVSTLKIQRTQQEDSAVYLCASSLRGFNEKLFFGSGTQLSVL.

V is TRBV7-6 and J is TRBJ2-1; TRBD2 matches 9 bases. V was clipped by 5 bases and J by 0 bases; unmatched bases: 5. The CDR3 consists of 16 residues. Germline V gene lookup returns CDR1 SGHVS and CDR2 FNYEAQ. Here the CDR3 reads CASSRLSGSSYNEQFF. The CDR3 region has the DNA TGTGCCAGCAGCCGACTTAGCGGGAGCTCCTACAATGAGCAGTTCTTC.